The clone carrying this T cell receptor (beta chain) was seen at least ten times. Its specificity is not known. This sample stems from a study of molecular identifiers for immune sequencing clone quantification. Regarding the study as a whole: Jurkat TCR RNA spiked in from one cell (amid 950,000 to 1,000,000 naive cells) was reportedly detectable. Underestimated sizes of highly expanded clones could result from identical TCR molecules that share a barcode.

This CDR3 spans 14 amino acids. CDR1 is SGHVS, CDR2 FNYEAQ, per germline. The V gene lost 5 bases and the J gene lost 4 bases, with 12 bases spanning the gap. In preparing bulk TCR libraries, previously described methods and listed TCR primers were used. TCRdb fed the PCR reads into MiXCR, producing one record per CDR3 protein. The sample shows about 40,000 distinct CDR3 sequences, 20% to 25% of them seen only once. Naive CD8 T cell sorting was performed on the CD8+CD4-CCR7+CD45RA+ phenotype. This sequence originates from a human donor in good health. Some libraries in this study had Jurkat cell RNA spiked in. The chain carries TRBV7-6 and TRBJ1-3; D remains ambiguous. The sequenced sample was naive CD8+ T cells from blood, with Jurkat cell RNA spiked in. Subset: FACS-sorted CD8+CD4-CCR7+CD45RA+ naive T cells. The CDR3 sequence: CASSPTIAGNTIYF. The CDR3 region has the DNA TGTGCCAGCAGCCCTACGATTGCCGGAAACACCATATATTTT. The whole variable domain, filled in from reference TRBV7-6 and TRBJ1-3, reads GAGVSQSPRYKVTKRGQDVALRCDPISGHVSLYWYRQALGQGPEFLTYFNYEAQQDKSGLPNDRFSAERPEGSISTLTIQRTEQRDSAMYRCASSPTIAGNTIYFGEGSWLTVV.